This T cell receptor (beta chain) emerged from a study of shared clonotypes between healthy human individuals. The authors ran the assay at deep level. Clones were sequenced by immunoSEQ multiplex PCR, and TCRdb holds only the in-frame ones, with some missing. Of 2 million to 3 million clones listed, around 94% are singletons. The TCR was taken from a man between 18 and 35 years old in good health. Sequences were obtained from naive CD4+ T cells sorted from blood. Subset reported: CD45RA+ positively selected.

The CDR3 region is CSVEVWQGGTGELFF. CDR3 DNA: TGCAGCGTTGAAGTCTGGCAGGGAGGCACCGGGGAGCTGTTTTTT. This chain connects TRBV29-1 to TRBJ2-2; D is perhaps TRBD2 (6 bases). The germline V gene has CDR1 SQVTM and CDR2 ANQGSEA. V was trimmed by 1 base and J by 4 bases, leaving 13 bases between them. The CDR3 consists of 15 residues.